This T cell receptor beta chain was found in a study of T cells in localized non-small cell lung cancer (dated by TCRdb to 2019 to 2021). Background for the entire study: The study analyzed T cell repertoires of 236 early-stage NSCLC patients, comparing tumors and uninvolved tumor-adjacent lungs. The cohort was made up of approximately 250 treatment-naive NSCLC patients whose localized lung tumors had been resected. A mean age of around 66 years was recorded for the NSCLC patients, of whom 120 to 150 were male and some 100 were female. Here is what the overall study found, with its caveats: Because the study design was exploratory, TCR variables were selected using unadjusted p-values without false-discovery rate correction. Uninvolved tumor-adjacent lung showed the highest T cell clonality, higher than tumor, which suggests more focused antigenic responses in the adjacent lung. Of the top 100 tumor clones, a median of roughly 57 were detected in paired uninvolved adjacent lung; roughly 29 were also among that lung's top 100. Higher T cell density in blood was associated with longer overall survival, whereas higher clonality in adjacent lung was associated with shorter survival. Because multi-region tumor sequencing was not performed, intratumor heterogeneity could not be ruled out.

This clone has a count of ten or more. No antigen is known for it. Base qualities were left out, and no much larger clone turns up one base away. The CDR3 sequence holds 15 residues, the cysteine and phenylalanine included. The sequence is cut down to CDR3 DNA, 45 bases in frame from base 1. CDR1 and CDR2 are read off the germline V gene as SGHNT and YENEEA. V and J are trimmed by 5 bases and 5 bases, and the gene matches miss 11 bases of the junction. TCR beta CDR3 regions were sequenced from DNA using the immunoSEQ Assay. In the original analysis: T cell density was computed as TCR beta template counts normalized to usable DNA estimated by amplifying housekeeping genes. Richness was estimated with the preseqR package, extrapolating to 400,000 templates for PBMC samples and 120,000 templates for tissue samples. Clonality was defined by subtracting Pielou's evenness from one. Differential abundance testing on productive amino-acid clonotypes, with a minimum total count of 5 and an alpha of 0.1, was used to identify tissue-enriched TCRs. The Jaccard Index and the Morisita Overlap Index were used to quantify repertoire overlap between compartments. GLIPH grouped TCR beta CDR3s together with public tetramer-defined viral CDR3s, and a viral motif had to include at least three viral sequences and show V-gene enrichment. In its TCRdb copy, this immuneACCESS table keeps in-frame sequences only and misses some clones. Where compared with another copy, unresolved V genes explain less than half of these, and the others have no known cause. V, J and clone size reflect that table, while D and trimming were determined from the DNA. This sample is represented by some 3,000 clones; less than 20% of them were singletons. Together, the top ten hold 12% of the sample.

At diagnosis, peripheral blood, uninvolved tumor-adjacent lung and tumor were collected and stored as a combination of fresh-frozen and FFPE material. Rearrangement joined TRBV11-3 to TRBJ2-7, and 8 bases in between align with TRBD1. This receptor was identified in a man aged 35-75 years with stage I lung adenocarcinoma. The sequenced sample was lung tumor tissue, obtained before any cancer treatment. The CDR3 in this case is CASSLKRTGNDEQYF. DNA sequence: TGTGCCAGCAGCCTTAAAAGGACAGGGAACGACGAGCAGTACTTC.